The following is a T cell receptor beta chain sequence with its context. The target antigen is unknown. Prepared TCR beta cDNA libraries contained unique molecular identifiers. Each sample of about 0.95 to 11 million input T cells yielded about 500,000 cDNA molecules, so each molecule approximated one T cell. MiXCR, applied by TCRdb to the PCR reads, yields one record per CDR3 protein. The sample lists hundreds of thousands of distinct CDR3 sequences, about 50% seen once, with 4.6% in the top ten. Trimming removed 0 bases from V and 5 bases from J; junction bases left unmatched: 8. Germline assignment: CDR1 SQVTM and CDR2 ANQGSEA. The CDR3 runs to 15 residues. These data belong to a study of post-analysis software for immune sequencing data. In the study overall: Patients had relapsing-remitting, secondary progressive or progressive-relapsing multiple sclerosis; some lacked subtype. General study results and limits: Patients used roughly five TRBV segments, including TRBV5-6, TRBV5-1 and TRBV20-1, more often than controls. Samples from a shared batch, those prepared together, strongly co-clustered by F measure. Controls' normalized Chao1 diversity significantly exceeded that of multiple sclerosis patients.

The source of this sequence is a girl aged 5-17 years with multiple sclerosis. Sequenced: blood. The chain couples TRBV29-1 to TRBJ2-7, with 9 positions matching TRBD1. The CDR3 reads CSVEDLGQGMDEQYF. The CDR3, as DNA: TGCAGCGTTGAAGATCTCGGACAGGGGATGGACGAGCAGTACTTC.